This entry lists 10 T cell receptor beta chains sequenced from one sample in a study of blood T cells in healthy people across ages. It was with a sample-barcoded 5' primer and a J-beta primer mix that a second PCR of about 6 to 12 cycles was run. TCRdb re-analysed the 5' RACE reads in MiXCR, keeping a single row per CDR3 protein. Of hundreds of thousands of distinct CDR3 sequences listed, 21% are singletons. Sequencing was done on a sample of blood. The receptors stem from a man in his 70s in good health.

In its sample, this clonotype was seen a few times. In DNA form, the CDR3 reads TGTGCCAGCAGCCCGACCGTCGAGCGGGATACGCAGTATTTT. This gives the protein CASSPTVERDTQYF. The V gene is TRBV7-9, the J gene TRBJ2-3; D is possibly TRBD2 (5 bases). The CDR3 totals 14 residues. Germline V CDR1 and CDR2: SEHNR, FQNEAQ (reference sequence). V lost 5 bases to trimming and J lost 6 bases, with 15 bases between them.

The CDR3 DNA sequence: TGTGCCAGCAGCCCCGGGACTCGCTGGGATGAGCAGTTCTTC. It codes for CASSPGTRWDEQFF. The chain couples TRBV9 to TRBJ2-1; tentatively, D is TRBD2 (6 bases). Trimming took off 4 bases at V and 8 bases at J, with 16 bases between the two ends. The CDR3 runs to 14 residues. CDR1 is SGDLS, CDR2 YYNGEE, per germline.

This clonotype was seen a handful of times. This chain links TRBV25-1 with TRBJ2-1; 12 positions match TRBD1. The J segment lost 2 bases and the V segment lost 6 bases, leaving 5 bases of the junction unmatched. Germline CDR1 is MGHDK and CDR2 is SYGVNS. CDR3 size: 16 residues. The CDR3 DNA reads as TGTGCCAGCAGGGGCCGGGACAGGGGGCCCTACAATGAGCAGTTCTTC. Its translation is CASRGRDRGPYNEQFF.

Many counts were recorded for this clonotype. The chain employs TRBV29-1 and TRBJ2-1; 7 bases are a match to TRBD2. The CDR3 sequence is 14 residues long. V gave up 6 bases and J gave up 7 bases; unmatched junction bases: 12. CDR1 is SQVTM, CDR2 ANQGSEA, per germline. The DNA for the CDR3 is TGCAGCGTCGTGACTAGCTACCAGGTGAATGAGCAGTTCTTC. This encodes CSVVTSYQVNEQFF.

This clonotype was seen a single time. The rearrangement joins TRBV7-8 to TRBJ1-5, with a weak D call TRBD1 (5 bases). V lost 1 base to trimming and J lost 0 bases, with 16 bases between them. Germline V gives CDR1 SGHVS, CDR2 FQNEAQ. The CDR3 extends over 18 amino acids. CDR3 amino acids: CASSLEGVQDYSNQPQHF. The CDR3, as DNA: TGTGCCAGCAGCTTAGAAGGGGTACAGGACTATAGCAATCAGCCCCAGCATTTT.

The rearrangement joins TRBV6-5 to TRBJ2-5; 7 bases are a match to TRBD2. This CDR3 spans 14 amino acids. J was trimmed by 7 bases and V by 4 bases; bases with no gene match: 9. CDR1 and CDR2 (germline): MNHEY, SVGAGI. The CDR3 loop is CASSSTSYTRTQYF. In DNA form, the CDR3 reads TGTGCCAGCAGTTCGACTAGCTACACGCGGACCCAGTACTTC.

This chain links TRBV5-1 with TRBJ2-7; TRBD2 matches 8 bases. With V trimmed by 5 bases and J by 2 bases, 6 bases remained unmatched. The CDR3 runs 14 residues. Germline V gene sequence: CDR1 SGHRS, CDR2 YFSETQ. The CDR3: CASSELAATYEQYF. In nucleotides, the CDR3 is TGCGCCAGCAGTGAACTAGCGGCCACCTACGAGCAGTACTTC.

V and J are TRBV6-1 and TRBJ2-2; a possible D gene is TRBD2 (5 bases). From germline, CDR1 is MNHNS and CDR2 SASEGT. Between the trimmed V and J ends, which lost 8 bases and 5 bases, there was a span of 9 bases. CDR3 length equals 12 residues. The CDR3 sequence is CASRGWTGELFF. For the CDR3, the DNA is TGTGCCAGCCGAGGGTGGACCGGGGAGCTGTTTTTT.

Concerning this clonotype itself: A read error may produce the germline difference seen at one junction end. The rearrangement links TRBV2 to TRBJ1-3; 9 bases fit TRBD1. Per the germline V gene, CDR1 is SNHLY and CDR2 is FYNNEI. This CDR3 region has 15 residues. The CDR3 DNA is TGTGCCAGCAAAAGGGACAGGGCAACGGGAAACACCGTATATTTT. Its translation is CASKRDRATGNTVYF.

This clonotype was seen a handful of times. V usage is TRBV6-2 or TRBV6-3 and J usage is TRBJ2-7, with TRBD1 identical over 11 bases. The V gene end was trimmed by 6 bases and the J gene end by 7 bases; junction bases not matched to a gene: 8. Germline assignment: CDR1 MNHEY and CDR2 SVGEGT. The CDR3 contains 14 residues. In DNA form, the CDR3 reads TGTGCCAGCAGCTCCGGGACAGGGGGTAGGGAGCAGTACTTC. Amino acid sequence: CASSSGTGGREQYF.